This T cell receptor (beta chain) derives from a study of T-cell memory formation after mild COVID-19. Overall study context: TCR clusters showed largely donor specificity.

This clonotype was observed many times. The antigen is unknown. Each CDR3 protein gets one entry after TCRdb re-called the 5' RACE reads with MiXCR. This table holds fewer than 150,000 distinct CDR3 sequences, about 6.5% found once. Findings and caveats of the study: Shrinking CD4+ clones resided mostly in CM and EM, and CD8+ ones in EMRA. Clones contracting over day 15 to 85 were CD4/CD8 balanced, with later expanders leaning CD4+. In pre-infection memory, a portion of responding clones appeared, which suggested that cross-reactive memory joined.

Germline CDR1 is DFQATT and CDR2 is SNEGSKA (reference sequence). The CDR3 has 15 residues. The V segment lost 3 bases and the J segment 2 bases; nucleotides outside the gene matches: 6. V usage is TRBV20-1 and J usage is TRBJ2-3; 9 nucleotides agree with TRBD2. Input material: PBMCs or a T cell subset sorted from them (not recorded which). The sequence was collected from an adult woman who had mild COVID-19 (a few samples of this study predate the infection). Cell type and time point are not known. CDR3 nucleotide sequence: TGCAGTGCTAGTCCGGGGACTAGCTCCACAGATACGCAGTATTTT. Protein sequence: CSASPGTSSTDTQYF.